This T cell receptor beta chain was captured in a study of blood T cell repertoires in COVID-19. Study in general: The study drew acute and convalescent COVID-19 samples from the United States, Italy and Spain. In each case, the material was cDNA or gDNA derived from T cells, B-cell-depleted T cells, or PBMCs.

This CDR3 comprises 14 residues. The germline V and J ends were trimmed by 3 bases and 6 bases, with 13 bases remaining between them. The germline gives CDR1 SGHAT, CDR2 FQNNGV. Sequencing was performed with immunoSEQ multiplex PCR; in TCRdb, only in-frame clones are kept and a portion is missing. Of about 290,000 clones in the sample, around 86% were seen once. The chain employs TRBV11-2 and TRBJ2-3; D not certain. Sequenced material: peripheral blood. This clonotype originated in a woman in her thirties or forties who had recovered from COVID-19. As DNA, the CDR3 is TGTGCCAGCAGCTTCTACGCCACCGGGGATACGCAGTATTTT. The encoded protein is CASSFYATGDTQYF.